Below are 3 T cell receptor beta chains sequenced from a single sample in a study of regulatory T cells in long-lasting Graves disease. Researchers made TCR beta libraries by using iRepertoire HTBI primers and running Arm-PCR on CDR3 regions. From the multiplex PCR reads, TCRdb called clonotypes with MiXCR, one entry per CDR3 protein. Found here are a few hundred thousand distinct CDR3 sequences, approximately 23% of them singletons; the top ten hold about 29%. Noted time point: persistent/refractory GD, antithyroid drugs over 5 years with positive TRAb. Preparation of the TCR library used RNA extracted from PBMCs. Sequencing used peripheral blood mononuclear cells (PBMCs), obtained when the disease was refractory, from a patient treated with antithyroid drugs. The receptors derive from a woman in her 40s with Graves disease.

This clonotype came up many times. The chain is built from TRBV2 and TRBJ2-7, with D hard to call. Germline V lookup: CDR1 SNHLY, CDR2 FYNNEI. V dropped 4 bases and J dropped 7 bases, with 11 bases sitting between them. The CDR3 sequence is 12 residues long. CDR3: CASSGTAEEQYF. The CDR3 nucleotides are TGTGCCAGCAGTGGGACCGCGGAAGAGCAGTACTTC.

The chain employs TRBV20-1 and TRBJ2-7; D call uncertain. The CDR3 loop spans 15 amino acids. The V and J ends lost 6 bases and 4 bases respectively, with 22 bases between them. Per the germline V gene, CDR1 is DFQATT and CDR2 is SNEGSKA (reference sequence). CDR3: CSAAYQTGLRYEQYF. In DNA form, the CDR3 reads TGCAGTGCCGCGTACCAGACGGGCCTACGTTACGAGCAGTACTTC.

The V call is TRBV3-1, the J call TRBJ1-1; 8 bases agree with TRBD1. The V gene's germline CDR1 is LGHDT and CDR2 YNNKEL (reference sequence). The CDR3 loop spans 15 amino acids. V gave up 1 base and J gave up 2 bases; unmatched junction bases: 3. Written as DNA, the CDR3 is TGTGCCAGCAGCCAAGCTGGGACAGGAAACACTGAAGCTTTCTTT. Amino acid sequence: CASSQAGTGNTEAFF. The variable domain in full, with the rest retrieved from reference TRBV3-1 and TRBJ1-1, is DTAVSQTPKYLVTQMGNDKSIKCEQNLGHDTMYWYKQDSKKFLKIMFSYNNKELIINETVPNRFSPKSPDKAHLNLHINSLELGDSAVYFCASSQAGTGNTEAFFGQGTRLTVV.